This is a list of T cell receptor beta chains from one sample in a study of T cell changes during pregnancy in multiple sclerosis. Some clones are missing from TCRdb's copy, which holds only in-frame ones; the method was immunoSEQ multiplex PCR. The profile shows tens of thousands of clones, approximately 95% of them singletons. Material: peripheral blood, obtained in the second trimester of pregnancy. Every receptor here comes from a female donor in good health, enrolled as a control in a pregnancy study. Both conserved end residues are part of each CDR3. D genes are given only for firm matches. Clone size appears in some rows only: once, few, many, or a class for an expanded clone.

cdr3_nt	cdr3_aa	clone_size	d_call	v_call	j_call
TGTGCAAGTCGCTTAGTTTGGCGGGAGCGGGAGACGTACGAGCAGTACTTC	CASRLVWRERETYEQYF	.	.	TRBV12-2	TRBJ2-7
TGTGCCAGCAGTGAAGGGACAGGGGACACCGGGGAGCTGTTTTTT	CASSEGTGDTGELFF	.	TRBD1	TRBV6-1	TRBJ2-2
TGCAGCGCTAGGTCCGAGGGCTCAGCCATATATTTT	CSARSEGSAIYF	.	.	TRBV29-1	TRBJ1-3
TGTGCCAGCAGTTACTCGGTAGCTGGCGAGCAGTACTTC	CASSYSVAGEQYF	.	.	TRBV6-5	TRBJ2-7
TGTGCCAGCAGCACAAACAGGGGGAGCAATCAGCCCCAGCATTTT	CASSTNRGSNQPQHF	.	TRBD1	TRBV7-2	TRBJ1-5
TGCAGCGTGAGGGGGGGCGGTAATCCCGGGGAGCTGTTTTTT	CSVRGGGNPGELFF	.	.	TRBV29-1	TRBJ2-2
TGTGCCAGCACCCCGAGACTCCGCGATGACTACGAGCAGTACTTC	CASTPRLRDDYEQYF	once	.	TRBV2	TRBJ2-7
TGTGCCAGCAGTGGGAGGGGTGGAAGCACAGATACGCAGTATTTT	CASSGRGGSTDTQYF	once	TRBD2	TRBV28	TRBJ2-3
TGTGCCAGCAGCTTCGCGCGTGAGACCCAGTACTTC	CASSFARETQYF	.	.	TRBV5-4	TRBJ2-5
TGCGCCAGCAGCCAAGAACCGCCTGGGGCCAGGGCCAACTCTGGAAACACCATATATTTT	CASSQEPPGARANSGNTIYF	.	.	TRBV4-1	TRBJ1-3
TGTGCCAGCTCACCATTGGGCCGGGGAGGAGAGACCCAGTACTTC	CASSPLGRGGETQYF	.	.	TRBV18	TRBJ2-5
TGTGCCAGTAATTTGGCAGGGAACACTGAAGCTTTCTTT	CASNLAGNTEAFF	.	.	TRBV19	TRBJ1-1
TGTGCCAGCAGCCCCGGACAGGGGGATGGATCCTACGAGCAGTACTTC	CASSPGQGDGSYEQYF	.	TRBD1	TRBV7-9	TRBJ2-7
TGTGCCTGGAATGACAGGGAGGATGGCTACACCTTC	CAWNDREDGYTF	.	TRBD1	TRBV30	TRBJ1-2
TGTGCCGGTTTAAACAGGGCCACCGGGGAGCTGTTTTTT	CAGLNRATGELFF	.	.	TRBV28	TRBJ2-2
TGTGCCACTACGGGGGGGTACACCGGGGAGCTGTTTTTT	CATTGGYTGELFF	.	TRBD2	TRBV19	TRBJ2-2
TGTGCCAGCTCAAGACTAGCGGGAATCTACGAGCAGTACTTC	CASSRLAGIYEQYF	.	TRBD2	TRBV18	TRBJ2-7
TGTGCCAGCAGCTTGGACTTACTCTCCTACGAGCAGTACTTC	CASSLDLLSYEQYF	.	.	TRBV5-4	TRBJ2-7
TGCGCCAGCAGCCCGCCCGGGAGCACAGATACGCAGTATTTT	CASSPPGSTDTQYF	.	.	TRBV5-1	TRBJ2-3
TGCGCCAGCAGCCCCCTGGGAGGGGTTAATGAAAAACTGTTTTTT	CASSPLGGVNEKLFF	.	.	TRBV5-1	TRBJ1-4
TGTGCCAGTAACCCAAGGGGGGGAGGGAACGGCCAGTACTTC	CASNPRGGGNGQYF	.	.	TRBV19	TRBJ2-5
TGTGCTAGTGGTCTCTCTGGGGCCAACGTCCTGACTTTC	CASGLSGANVLTF	.	.	TRBV12-5	TRBJ2-6
TGTGCCAGCAGCATACAGGGAGGGTGGGTCGGTGGCTACACCTTC	CASSIQGGWVGGYTF	.	.	TRBV28	TRBJ1-2
TGTGCCATCAGGGGACAGGGGTTAAGCTACGAGCAGTACTTC	CAIRGQGLSYEQYF	.	TRBD1	TRBV10-3	TRBJ2-7
TGCGCCAGCAGCTTAGGCCTAGCCGGGATCACAGATACGCAGTATTTT	CASSLGLAGITDTQYF	.	.	TRBV5-1	TRBJ2-3
TGCGCCAGCAGCTTGGCTAACAGGGGGTACCAAGAGACCCAGTACTTC	CASSLANRGYQETQYF	.	TRBD1	TRBV5-1	TRBJ2-5
TGTGCCACCACCTTACGCGGGGGCGAAAGGACTGAAGCTTTCTTT	CATTLRGGERTEAFF	.	.	TRBV19	TRBJ1-1
TGCGCCAGCAGCCAAAGACCGGGACTAGCGGACAATGAGCAGTTCTTC	CASSQRPGLADNEQFF	.	TRBD2	TRBV4-1	TRBJ2-1
TGTGCCAGCAGTTTATTAGCGGGAAGCGATGAGCAGTTCTTC	CASSLLAGSDEQFF	.	TRBD2	TRBV28	TRBJ2-1
TGTGCCAGCAGCGCTCCCGGCTATGGCTACACCTTC	CASSAPGYGYTF	.	.	TRBV9	TRBJ1-2
TGTGCCAGCAGCGTAGGATCGGGAGAGGGAGATACGCAGTATTTT	CASSVGSGEGDTQYF	.	.	TRBV9	TRBJ2-3
TGTGCCAGCAGTTTCACGGGGAGTATATACGAGCAGTACTTC	CASSFTGSIYEQYF	.	.	TRBV28	TRBJ2-7
TGTGCCAGCAGCTTGAGGCGGACTAGCGGGAGGGGGGATGAGCAGTTCTTC	CASSLRRTSGRGDEQFF	.	TRBD2	TRBV5-6	TRBJ2-1
TGTGCCAGCAGCTTGGTATCGGCTAGCGGCTCCTACGAGCAGTACTTC	CASSLVSASGSYEQYF	once	TRBD2	TRBV5-4	TRBJ2-7
TGTGCCAGCAGCTCACTAGCGGCCACAGATACGCAGTATTTT	CASSSLAATDTQYF	.	TRBD2	TRBV2	TRBJ2-3
TGTGCCAGCAGCGGGGGGGACAGGTGGAACGAGCAGTACTTC	CASSGGDRWNEQYF	.	.	TRBV5-8	TRBJ2-7
TGCGCCAGCAGCTCCAGGACAGGGGCGAACTATGGCTACACCTTC	CASSSRTGANYGYTF	.	TRBD1	TRBV4-1	TRBJ1-2
TGTGCCAGCAGCTTGAGGACTAGCGGGGCAGATACGCAGTATTTT	CASSLRTSGADTQYF	.	TRBD2	TRBV5-4	TRBJ2-3
TGCGCCAGCAGCCAGGACTTGTACAATGAGCAGTTCTTC	CASSQDLYNEQFF	.	.	TRBV5-1	TRBJ2-1
TGTGCCAGCAGCTTACCGGGGAGGGATGAGACCCAGTACTTC	CASSLPGRDETQYF	.	TRBD2	TRBV13	TRBJ2-5
TGTGCCAGCAGTTACCAGTCTTGGGAGACCCAGTACTTC	CASSYQSWETQYF	.	.	TRBV6-5	TRBJ2-5
TGTGCCAGCTCACCACGGAGAACAGGGGATAGCAATCAGCCCCAGCATTTT	CASSPRRTGDSNQPQHF	.	TRBD1	TRBV18	TRBJ1-5
TGTGCCAGCAGCTCCGGGACTAGCGGGAGGAGAGCCGGGGAGCTGTTTTTT	CASSSGTSGRRAGELFF	.	TRBD2	TRBV5-6	TRBJ2-2
TGTGCCAGCAGTGAAATCCCAGGGGAAGGGACGCAGTATTTT	CASSEIPGEGTQYF	.	.	TRBV2	TRBJ2-3
TGTGCCAGCAGCTCCGGAGCAACGGGACAGGGCACCTACGAGCAGTACTTC	CASSSGATGQGTYEQYF	.	TRBD1	TRBV7-6	TRBJ2-7